Shown below are 24 T cell receptor beta chains from a single sample sequenced in a study of blood T cell repertoires in COVID-19. TCRdb's copy holds only in-frame clones and misses some; the assay was immunoSEQ multiplex PCR. The sample consists of about half a million clones, 70% to 90% of them appearing once. Sequencing input: peripheral blood. The receptors originated from a human donor in a cohort sampled during active COVID-19.

The chain has TRBV19 and TRBJ1-1; TRBD1 matches at 7 bases. The CDR3 contains 14 residues. The germline V gene has CDR1 LNHDA and CDR2 SQIVND (reference sequence). Germline trimming cut 2 bases from V and 5 bases from J; bases unmatched to any gene: 5. This CDR3 is CASSIKGARTEAFF. The CDR3 DNA follows: TGTGCCAGTAGTATAAAGGGGGCAAGGACTGAAGCTTTCTTT.

V gene TRBV24-1 combines with J gene TRBJ1-2; D is unresolved. CDR1 is KGHDR and CDR2 is SFDVKD in the germline V gene. This CDR3 contains 16 residues. Trimming stripped 4 bases from V and 5 bases from J, with 19 bases between. The CDR3 region is CATSDPRHGSGYGYTF. CDR3 bases: TGTGCCACCAGTGACCCTAGACATGGCTCGGGATATGGCTACACCTTC.

The V gene is TRBV5-5, the J gene TRBJ1-3; 7 positions match TRBD1. The CDR3 is made up of 15 amino acids. With V trimmed by 1 base and J by 3 bases, 4 bases remained unmatched. Looked up from germline, CDR1 is SGHKS and CDR2 is YYEKEE (reference sequence). CDR3 protein: CASSLQGDVGNTIYF. The CDR3 region has the DNA TGTGCCAGCAGCTTGCAGGGGGACGTTGGAAACACCATATATTTT.

The chain has TRBV12-3 or TRBV12-4 and TRBJ1-2; 9 bases fit TRBD1. Losses at the gene ends were 6 bases for V and 9 bases for J; bases not matched to a gene: 5. The CDR3 totals 12 residues. CDR3 bases: TGTGCCAGCAGCAAGGGACAGGGCCGCTACACCTTC. Its translation is CASSKGQGRYTF.

This clone was seen only once. The J gene is TRBJ1-2, the V gene TRBV4-3; no definite D call. The germline CDR1 and CDR2 sequences are LGHNA and YSLEER. This CDR3 has 15 residues. With 0 bases removed from V and 8 bases from J, the gap between germline ends came to 16 bases. CDR3 loop: CASSQDLGTRLGYTF. The DNA of the CDR3 is TGCGCCAGCAGCCAAGATCTAGGAACTCGCCTCGGCTACACCTTC.

The CDR3 loop reads CASSSSVGDRVYEQYF. The CDR3 bases are TGTGCCAGCAGTTCCTCGGTAGGGGACAGGGTCTACGAGCAGTACTTC. This chain joins TRBV27 and TRBJ2-7, with TRBD1 matching over 9 bases. With V trimmed by 4 bases and J by 3 bases, 10 bases remained unmatched. This CDR3 spans 16 amino acids. Per germline, CDR1 MNHEY and CDR2 SMNVEV (reference sequence).

The chain has TRBV7-3 and TRBJ2-2; 7 positions agree with TRBD1. Germline CDR1 and CDR2: SGHTA and FQGTGA. Trimming cost V 5 bases and J 6 bases; bases outside gene matches: 12. The CDR3 sequence is 16 residues long. The CDR3 DNA sequence: TGTGCCAGCAGCCTCAGGCCGGGACAGAGGGCCGGGGAGCTGTTTTTT. Encoded protein: CASSLRPGQRAGELFF.

In DNA form, the CDR3 reads TGTGCCAGCAGCGGGACAGGGATCCATGAGCAGTTCTTC. Protein sequence: CASSGTGIHEQFF. This sequence joins TRBV7-9 and TRBJ2-1, with 9 bases fitting TRBD1. Losses at the gene ends were 5 bases for V and 8 bases for J; bases not matched to a gene: 4. Germline V gene data show CDR1 as SEHNR and CDR2 as FQNEAQ (reference sequence). The CDR3 runs 13 residues.

The gene calls are TRBV4-3 and TRBJ2-1; a possible D gene is TRBD2 (5 bases). Germline V gene sequence: CDR1 LGHNA, CDR2 YSLEER. Trimming removed 0 bases at V and 5 bases at J, with 14 bases between. CDR3 length: 16 residues. CDR3 loop: CASSQDPSPPNNEQFF. The DNA of the CDR3 is TGCGCCAGCAGCCAAGATCCTAGCCCCCCTAACAATGAGCAGTTCTTC.

This chain joins TRBV3-1 (or the pseudogene TRBV3-2) and TRBJ1-5, with no clear D. The CDR3 runs 12 residues. Germline CDR1 and CDR2: LGHDT and YNNKEL (reference sequence). Trimming left V 5 bases short and J 7 bases short, with 9 bases between. CDR3 loop: CASSSGRQPQHF. Written as DNA, the CDR3 is TGTGCCAGCAGCTCCGGGAGACAGCCCCAGCATTTT.

This clone appeared once. The chain uses TRBV9 and TRBJ2-7, with TRBD1 identical over 10 bases. This CDR3 region has 15 residues. V lost 4 bases and J lost 1; bases outside the gene matches: 5. Germline V CDR1 and CDR2: SGDLS, YYNGEE. The CDR3 nucleotides are TGTGCCAGCAGCAGGACAGGGGGGATTTCCTACGAGCAGTACTTC. Translation: CASSRTGGISYEQYF.

V usage is TRBV19 and J usage is TRBJ1-3; 9 nucleotides line up with TRBD1. Germline V gene lookup returns CDR1 LNHDA and CDR2 SQIVND (reference sequence). Trimming removed 6 bases from V and 2 bases from J; junction bases left unmatched: 5. This CDR3 has 15 amino acids. CDR3: CASRRDREAGNTIYF. The CDR3 coding sequence is TGTGCCAGTAGGCGGGACAGGGAAGCTGGAAACACCATATATTTT.

The genes are TRBV5-4 and TRBJ2-5, with D possibly matching TRBD1 (5 bases). The V and J ends lost 0 bases and 4 bases respectively, with 7 bases between them. The germline V gene encodes CDR1 SGHNT and CDR2 YYREEE (reference sequence). The CDR3 sequence is 13 residues long. The CDR3 sequence is CASSLVGAETQYF. The CDR3 DNA is TGTGCCAGCAGCTTGGTAGGGGCAGAGACCCAGTACTTC.

This clone was observed a handful of times. V and J are TRBV7-2 and TRBJ2-1, with 8 bases identical to TRBD2. Losses at the gene ends were 1 base for V and 9 bases for J; bases not matched to a gene: 11. Germline V gene sequence: CDR1 SGHTA, CDR2 FQGNSA. This CDR3 spans 16 amino acids. The CDR3, as DNA: TGTGCCAGCAGCTTAGGGTCTCGGACTAGCCAGTTTGAGCAGTTCTTC. This codes for CASSLGSRTSQFEQFF.

This chain uses TRBV5-1 with TRBJ2-6; tentative D call: TRBD1 (6 bases). V shed 0 bases and J shed 0 bases, with 7 bases lying between them. CDR1 SGHRS and CDR2 YFSETQ come from the germline V gene. This CDR3 contains 16 residues. CDR3 DNA: TGCGCCAGCAGCTTGGACAGGGTCTCTGGGGCCAACGTCCTGACTTTC. Encoded protein: CASSLDRVSGANVLTF.

The V call is TRBV19, the J call TRBJ1-1, with a possible D match to TRBD1 (5 bases). The V end lost 6 bases, the J end lost 6 bases, and 17 bases lay between the germline ends. The CDR3 covers 14 residues. Germline CDR1 and CDR2: LNHDA and SQIVND (reference sequence). The CDR3, as DNA: TGTGCCAGTAGGCAGGGACTTTTGGGGGCTGAAGCTTTCTTT. Its translation is CASRQGLLGAEAFF.

This clone appeared once. The V gene is TRBV30, the J gene TRBJ2-1, with 8 bases that match TRBD2. V was pared by 3 bases and J by 10 bases, with 11 bases of the junction left unmatched. The CDR3 is made up of 14 amino acids. Germline loops: CDR1 GTSNPN, CDR2 SVGIG (reference sequence). CDR3: CAWRVSGGASEQFF. In nucleotides, the CDR3 is TGTGCCTGGAGAGTCAGCGGGGGAGCGTCGGAGCAGTTCTTC.

The genes are TRBV6-2 or TRBV6-3 and TRBJ1-5, with D tentatively TRBD1 (5 bases). The CDR3 spans 14 residues. Germline CDR1 MNHEY, CDR2 SVGEGT. The V end was cut by 0 bases, the J end by 6 bases, with 9 bases between. CDR3 bases: TGTGCCAGCAGTTACTCGAGTAGGGGTCAGCCCCAGCATTTT. Translation gives CASSYSSRGQPQHF.

This chain connects TRBV5-6 to TRBJ1-6; TRBD1 matches 7 bases. CDR3 length: 15 residues. The germline V gene encodes CDR1 SGHDT and CDR2 YYEEEE. V was clipped by 4 bases and J by 5 bases; unmatched bases: 6. CDR3 coding DNA: TGTGCCAGCAGCCGACAGGGTGGCCATAATTCACCCCTCCACTTT. It translates to CASSRQGGHNSPLHF.

The rearrangement uses TRBV6-1 and TRBJ1-1; D might be TRBD1 (5 bases). The germline V gene has CDR1 MNHNS and CDR2 SASEGT. This CDR3 has 15 residues. Trimming removed 2 bases at V and 3 bases at J, with 13 bases between. CDR3 loop: CASSELGAVDTEAFF. DNA of the CDR3: TGTGCCAGCAGTGAACTTGGGGCGGTGGACACTGAAGCTTTCTTT.

The chain combines TRBV27 with TRBJ2-1; tentative D call: TRBD2 (6 bases). The CDR3 spans 14 residues. Germline V gene sequence: CDR1 MNHEY, CDR2 SMNVEV (reference sequence). Trimming shortened V by 9 bases and J by 3 bases, and 15 bases separated the two germline ends. The CDR3 sequence: CASGSGLLYNEQFF. The DNA of the CDR3 is TGTGCCAGTGGGTCGGGACTCCTCTACAATGAGCAGTTCTTC.

The J gene is TRBJ2-3, the V gene TRBV30; TRBD2 matches 10 bases. Trimming removed 4 bases from V and 5 bases from J; junction bases left unmatched: 12. There are 16 residues in the CDR3. CDR1 and CDR2 (germline): GTSNPN, SVGIG (reference sequence). The CDR3 loop is CAWIPGSGREGDTQYF. The CDR3 nucleotides are TGTGCCTGGATACCGGGGAGCGGGAGGGAGGGAGATACGCAGTATTTT.

The chain links TRBV2 to TRBJ2-1, with 8 positions matching TRBD2. Trimming removed 4 bases from V and 4 bases from J; junction bases left unmatched: 6. Looked up from germline, CDR1 is SNHLY and CDR2 is FYNNEI. The CDR3 is made up of 15 amino acids. CDR3 in amino acids: CASSVSGTTYNEQFF. DNA of the CDR3: TGTGCCAGCAGTGTTAGCGGGACGACGTACAATGAGCAGTTCTTC. The variable domain in full, completed from reference TRBV2 and TRBJ2-1, reads EPEVTQTPSHQVTQMGQEVILRCVPISNHLYFYWYRQILGQKVEFLVSFYNNEISEKSEIFDDQFSVERPDGSNFTLKIRSTKLEDSAMYFCASSVSGTTYNEQFFGPGTRLTVL.

Only a few counts were recorded for this clone. The chain links TRBV6-2 or TRBV6-3 to TRBJ2-2, with D tentatively TRBD1 (5 bases). Trimming cost V 4 bases and J 1 base, with 13 bases left between them. The germline V gene encodes CDR1 MNHEY and CDR2 SVGEGT. This CDR3 is 16 amino acids long. CDR3 protein: CASSFLPGWNTGELFF. CDR3 nucleotides: TGTGCCAGCAGTTTTCTGCCAGGGTGGAACACCGGGGAGCTGTTTTTT.